These T cell receptor beta chains were read from a single sample in a study of cytomegalovirus exposure and HLA in healthy donors. Only in-frame clones appear in the TCRdb table, and some are missing; sequencing was by immunoSEQ multiplex PCR. The sample contains approximately 120,000 clones, 94% of which appear only once. Sequenced input: PBMCs. These receptors were taken from a woman under 30 in good health and CMV-seronegative. Both conserved end residues are trimmed from each CDR3.

TRBJ2-1 | TRBV7-3 | ASSLTRGNYNEQF
TRBJ2-5 | TRBV7-6 | ASSFGVPDYQETQY
TRBJ2-5 | TRBV7-2 | ASSRGTDGTQY
TRBJ2-7 | TRBV7-9 | ASEGETYEQY
TRBJ2-3 | TRBV7-3 | ASSLRLAGIDTQY
TRBJ2-1 | TRBV6-5 | ASSGTSIYNEQF
TRBJ2-4 | TRBV7-2 | ASSLTGEGNIQY
TRBJ1-2 | TRBV6-5 | ASSYGTGWVGYT
TRBJ1-5 | TRBV6-5 | ASSRTGGVNQPQH
TRBJ1-2 | TRBV6-1 | ASSAQGNYGYT
TRBJ1-1 | TRBV19 | ASSLDQGPYTEAF
TRBJ1-1 | TRBV11-2 | ASSADRGTEAF
TRBJ2-1 | TRBV25-1 | ASSEQFNEQF
TRBJ2-7 | TRBV4-2 | ASSQTITGYEQY
TRBJ2-6 | TRBV10-3 | AAKSGTGESGANVLT
TRBJ2-3 | TRBV18 | ASSPRTTEDTQY
TRBJ2-2 | TRBV10-3 | AISGTTGELF
TRBJ1-5 | TRBV28 | ASSLQGTSRQPQH
TRBJ2-7 | TRBV7-2 | ASSRAKAYEQY
TRBJ1-2 | TRBV19 | ASKIGGADYGYT
TRBJ2-1 | TRBV5-6 | ASSSPGTGVGNEQF
TRBJ1-1 | TRBV5-1 | ASSFRQDNTEAF
TRBJ2-5 | TRBV30 | AWSVASGGQETQY
TRBJ1-4 | TRBV5-1 | ASSLSGKGGEKLF
TRBJ1-1 | TRBV19 | ASRPGPTASGTEAF